The present TCR beta chain was sequenced within a study of cytomegalovirus exposure and HLA in healthy donors. Study findings and constraints: Association of 15,000 to 20,000 TCR beta sequences with HLA alleles was found at 0.05 false discovery rate in a later analysis. In a later analysis, compared with equally common non-associated chains, HLA-associated beta chains were more expanded. Researchers reported in a later analysis that a missense DCLRE1C variant was tied to TCR beta V- and J-gene trimming.

The PCR used 60 Vbeta and 13 Jbeta primers. Measured with immunoSEQ multiplex PCR; TCRdb has only the in-frame clones, and not every one. The sample shows around 84,000 clones, over 75% of them seen only once. Germline loops: CDR1 LNHDA, CDR2 SQIVND (reference sequence). The V end was cut by 3 bases, the J end by 4 bases, with 9 bases between. The CDR3 loop spans 13 amino acids. Only a few counts were recorded for this clone. Its specificity is unknown. V and J are TRBV19 and TRBJ1-1; perhaps TRBD1 as D (6 bases). This receptor was identified in a human donor in good health. The sample consisted of PBMCs. The CDR3 coding sequence is TGTGCCAGTAGTATCCAGGGGCGCACTGAAGCTTTCTTT. It encodes CASSIQGRTEAFF.